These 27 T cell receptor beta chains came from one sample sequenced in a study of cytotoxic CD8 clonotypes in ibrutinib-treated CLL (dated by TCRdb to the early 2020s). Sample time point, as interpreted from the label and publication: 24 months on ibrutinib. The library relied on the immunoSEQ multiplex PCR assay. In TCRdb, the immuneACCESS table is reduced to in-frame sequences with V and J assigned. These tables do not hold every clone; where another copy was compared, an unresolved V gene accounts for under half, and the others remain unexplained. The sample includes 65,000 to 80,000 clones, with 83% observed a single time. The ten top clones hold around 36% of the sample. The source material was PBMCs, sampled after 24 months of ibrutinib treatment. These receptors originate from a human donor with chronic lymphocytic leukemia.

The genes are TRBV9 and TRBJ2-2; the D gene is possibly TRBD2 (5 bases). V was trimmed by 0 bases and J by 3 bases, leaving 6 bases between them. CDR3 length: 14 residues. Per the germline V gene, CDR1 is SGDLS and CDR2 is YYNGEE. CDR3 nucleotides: TGTGCCAGCAGCGTAGGGACTTACACCGGGGAGCTGTTTTTT. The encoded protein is CASSVGTYTGELFF.

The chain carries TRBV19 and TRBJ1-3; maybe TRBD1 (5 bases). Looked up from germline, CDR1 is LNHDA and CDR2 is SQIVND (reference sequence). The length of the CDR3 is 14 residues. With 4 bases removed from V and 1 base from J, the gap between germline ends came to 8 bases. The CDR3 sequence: CASSTGLSGNTIYF. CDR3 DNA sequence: TGTGCCAGTAGTACAGGGCTTTCTGGAAACACCATATATTTT.

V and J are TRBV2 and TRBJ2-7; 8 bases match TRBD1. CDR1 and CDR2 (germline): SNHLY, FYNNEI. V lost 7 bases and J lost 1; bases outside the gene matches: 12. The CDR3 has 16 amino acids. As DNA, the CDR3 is TGTGCCAGCATCGAGGTAGGGCAGGGGGCGTCCTACGAGCAGTACTTC. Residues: CASIEVGQGASYEQYF.

The CDR3 sequence: CASSLVTGFSYEQYF. CDR3 bases: TGTGCCAGCAGCTTAGTTACGGGATTTTCCTACGAGCAGTACTTC. The rearrangement uses TRBV11-2 and TRBJ2-7; a possible D gene is TRBD2 (5 bases). CDR1 is SGHAT and CDR2 is FQNNGV in the germline V gene. V lost 1 base and J lost 1, with 11 bases in between. The CDR3 sequence is 15 residues long.

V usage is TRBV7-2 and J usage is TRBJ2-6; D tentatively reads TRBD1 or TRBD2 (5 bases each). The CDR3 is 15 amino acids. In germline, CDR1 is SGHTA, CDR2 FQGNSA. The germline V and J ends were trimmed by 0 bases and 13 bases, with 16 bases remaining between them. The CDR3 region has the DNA TGTGCCAGCAGCTTAGCGATCGGGACGGAGAGGGTCCTGACTTTC. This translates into CASSLAIGTERVLTF.

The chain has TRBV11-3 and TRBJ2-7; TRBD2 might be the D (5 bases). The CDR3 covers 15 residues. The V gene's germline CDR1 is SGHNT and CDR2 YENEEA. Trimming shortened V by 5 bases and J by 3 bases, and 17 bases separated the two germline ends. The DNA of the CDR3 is TGTGCCAGCAGCCTACGGACTGGAATGGGCTACGAGCAGTACTTC. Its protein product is CASSLRTGMGYEQYF. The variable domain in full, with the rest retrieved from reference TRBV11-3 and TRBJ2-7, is EAGVVQSPRYKIIEKKQPVAFWCNPISGHNTLYWYLQNLGQGPELLIRYENEEAVDDSQLPKDRFSAERLKGVDSTLKIQPAELGDSAVYLCASSLRTGMGYEQYFGPGTRLTVT.

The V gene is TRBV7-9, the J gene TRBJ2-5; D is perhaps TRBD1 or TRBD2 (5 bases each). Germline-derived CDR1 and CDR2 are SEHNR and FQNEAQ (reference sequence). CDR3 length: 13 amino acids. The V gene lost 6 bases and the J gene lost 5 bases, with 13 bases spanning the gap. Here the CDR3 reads CASSKLWGETQYF. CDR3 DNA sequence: TGTGCCAGCAGTAAGCTTTGGGGGGAGACCCAGTACTTC.

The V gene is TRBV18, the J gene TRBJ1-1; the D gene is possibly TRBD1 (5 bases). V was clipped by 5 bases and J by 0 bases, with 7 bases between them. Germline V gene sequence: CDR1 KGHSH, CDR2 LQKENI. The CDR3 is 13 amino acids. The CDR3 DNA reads TGTGCCAGCTCAGAGGGGATGAACACTGAAGCTTTCTTT. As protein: CASSEGMNTEAFF.

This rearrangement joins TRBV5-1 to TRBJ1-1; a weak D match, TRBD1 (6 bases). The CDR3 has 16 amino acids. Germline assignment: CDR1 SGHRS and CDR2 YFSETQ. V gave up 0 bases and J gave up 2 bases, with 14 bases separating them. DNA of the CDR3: TGCGCCAGCAGCTTGGGAGAACAGGGTGATAACACTGAAGCTTTCTTT. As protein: CASSLGEQGDNTEAFF.

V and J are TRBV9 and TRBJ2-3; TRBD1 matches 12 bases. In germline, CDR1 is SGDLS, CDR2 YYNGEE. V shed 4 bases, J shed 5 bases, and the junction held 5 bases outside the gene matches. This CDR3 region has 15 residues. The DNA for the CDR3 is TGTGCCAGCAGCTCCCGGGACAGGGGGCTAGATACGCAGTATTTT. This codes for CASSSRDRGLDTQYF. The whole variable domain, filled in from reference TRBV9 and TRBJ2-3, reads DSGVTQTPKHLITATGQRVTLRCSPRSGDLSVYWYQQSLDQGLQFLIQYYNGEERAKGNILERFSAQQFPDLHSELNLSSLELGDSALYFCASSSRDRGLDTQYFGPGTRLTVL.

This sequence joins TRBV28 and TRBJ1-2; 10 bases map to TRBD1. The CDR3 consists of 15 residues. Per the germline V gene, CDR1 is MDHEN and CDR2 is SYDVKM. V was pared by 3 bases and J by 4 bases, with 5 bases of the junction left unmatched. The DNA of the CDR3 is TGTGCCAGCAGTTTGTGGGGACAGGGGCTCTATGGCTACACCTTC. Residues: CASSLWGQGLYGYTF.

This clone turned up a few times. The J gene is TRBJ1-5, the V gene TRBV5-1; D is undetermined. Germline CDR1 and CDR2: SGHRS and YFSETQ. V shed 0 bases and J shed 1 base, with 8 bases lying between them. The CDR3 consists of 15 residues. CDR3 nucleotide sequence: TGCGCCAGCAGCTTGGAAGGGTTAAGCAATCAGCCCCAGCATTTT. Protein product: CASSLEGLSNQPQHF.

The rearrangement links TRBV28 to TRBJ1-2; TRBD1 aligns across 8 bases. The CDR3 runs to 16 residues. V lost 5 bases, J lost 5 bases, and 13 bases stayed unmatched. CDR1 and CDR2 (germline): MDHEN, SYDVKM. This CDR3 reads CASSPGGAGYIYGYTF. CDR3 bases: TGTGCCAGCAGTCCAGGGGGCGCCGGTTATATATATGGCTACACCTTC.

The CDR3 reads CASSQRSGSGDTQYF. The CDR3 region has the DNA TGTGCCAGTAGCCAGAGGAGCGGGAGTGGGGATACGCAGTATTTT. V gene TRBV19 combines with J gene TRBJ2-3; 8 bases are a match to TRBD2. Germline assignment: CDR1 LNHDA and CDR2 SQIVND (reference sequence). This CDR3 has 15 amino acids. After removal of 6 bases from V and 6 bases from J, the junction contained 11 bases not matched to a gene. The whole variable domain, filled in from reference TRBV19 and TRBJ2-3, reads DGGITQSPKYLFRKEGQNVTLSCEQNLNHDAMYWYRQDPGQGLRLIYYSQIVNDFQKGDIAEGYSVSREKKESFPLTVTSAQKNPTAFYLCASSQRSGSGDTQYFGPGTRLTVL.

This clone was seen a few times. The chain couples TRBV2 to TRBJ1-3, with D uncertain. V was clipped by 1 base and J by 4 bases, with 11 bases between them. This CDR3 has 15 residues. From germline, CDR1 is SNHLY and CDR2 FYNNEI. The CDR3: CASSEDRNQGNTIYF. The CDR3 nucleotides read TGTGCCAGCAGTGAAGACAGAAACCAGGGAAACACCATATATTTT.

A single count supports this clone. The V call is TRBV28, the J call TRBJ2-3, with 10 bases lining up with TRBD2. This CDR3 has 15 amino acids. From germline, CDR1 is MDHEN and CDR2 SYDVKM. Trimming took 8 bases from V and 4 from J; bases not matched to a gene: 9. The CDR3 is CASHSSGRVSDTQYF. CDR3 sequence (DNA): TGTGCCAGCCATTCAAGCGGGAGGGTCTCAGATACGCAGTATTTT.

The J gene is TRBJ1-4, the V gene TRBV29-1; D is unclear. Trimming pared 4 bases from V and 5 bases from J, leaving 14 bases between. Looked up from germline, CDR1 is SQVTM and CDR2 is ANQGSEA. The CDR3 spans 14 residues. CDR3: CSVGRGLRNEKLFF. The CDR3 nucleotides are TGCAGCGTTGGCCGTGGCTTGAGAAATGAAAAACTGTTTTTT. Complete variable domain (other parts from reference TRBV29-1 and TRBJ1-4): SAVISQKPSRDICQRGTSLTIQCQVDSQVTMMFWYRQQPGQSLTLIATANQGSEATYESGFVIDKFPISRPNLTFSTLTVSNMSPEDSSIYLCSVGRGLRNEKLFFGSGTQLSVL.

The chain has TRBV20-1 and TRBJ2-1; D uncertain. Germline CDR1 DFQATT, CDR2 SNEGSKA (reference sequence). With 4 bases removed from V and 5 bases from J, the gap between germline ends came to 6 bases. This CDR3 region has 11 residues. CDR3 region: CSATRNNEQFF. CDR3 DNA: TGCAGTGCTACTAGAAACAATGAGCAGTTCTTC.

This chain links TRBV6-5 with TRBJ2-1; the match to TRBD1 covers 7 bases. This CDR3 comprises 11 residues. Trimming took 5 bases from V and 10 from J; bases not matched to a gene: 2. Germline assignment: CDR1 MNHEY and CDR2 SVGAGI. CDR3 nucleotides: TGTGCCAGCAGTCGGGACAGCGAGCAGTTCTTC. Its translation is CASSRDSEQFF.

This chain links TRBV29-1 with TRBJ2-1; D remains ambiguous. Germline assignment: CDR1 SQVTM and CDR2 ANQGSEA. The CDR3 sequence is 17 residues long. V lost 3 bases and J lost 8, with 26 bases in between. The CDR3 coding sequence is TGCAGCGTTGACCCACCCGAGGAAAAGAGGTGGGTGGATGAGCAGTTCTTC. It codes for CSVDPPEEKRWVDEQFF.

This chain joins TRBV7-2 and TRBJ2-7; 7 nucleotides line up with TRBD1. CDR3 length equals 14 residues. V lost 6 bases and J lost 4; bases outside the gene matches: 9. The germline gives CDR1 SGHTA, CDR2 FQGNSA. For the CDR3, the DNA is TGTGCCAGCAGGACACAGGGGCCGCTATACGAGCAGTACTTC. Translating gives CASRTQGPLYEQYF.

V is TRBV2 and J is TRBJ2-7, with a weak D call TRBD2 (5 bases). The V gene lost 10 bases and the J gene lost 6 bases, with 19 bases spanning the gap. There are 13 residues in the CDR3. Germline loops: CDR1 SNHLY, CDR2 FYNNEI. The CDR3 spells CATGPFLGGEQYF. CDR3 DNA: TGTGCCACCGGGCCTTTTTTAGGAGGCGAGCAGTACTTC.

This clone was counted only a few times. This CDR3 reads CAGDRDLMNTEAFF. The CDR3 region has the DNA TGTGCCGGGGACAGAGACCTCATGAACACTGAAGCTTTCTTT. The chain has TRBV30 and TRBJ1-1; 7 positions match TRBD1. V lost 8 bases and J lost 0; bases outside the gene matches: 9. Germline CDR1 and CDR2: GTSNPN and SVGIG (reference sequence). This CDR3 region has 14 residues. Filled out from reference TRBV30 and TRBJ1-1, the complete variable domain reads SQTIHQWPATLVQPVGSPLSLECTVEGTSNPNLYWYRQAAGRGLQLLFYSVGIGQISSEVPQNLSASRPQDRQFILSSKKLLLSDSGFYLCAGDRDLMNTEAFFGQGTRLTVV.

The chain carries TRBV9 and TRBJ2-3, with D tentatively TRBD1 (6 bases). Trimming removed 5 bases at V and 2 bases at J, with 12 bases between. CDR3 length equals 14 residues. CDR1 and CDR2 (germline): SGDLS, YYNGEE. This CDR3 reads CASSHTGTTDTQYF. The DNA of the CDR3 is TGTGCCAGCAGTCACACAGGGACCACAGATACGCAGTATTTT.

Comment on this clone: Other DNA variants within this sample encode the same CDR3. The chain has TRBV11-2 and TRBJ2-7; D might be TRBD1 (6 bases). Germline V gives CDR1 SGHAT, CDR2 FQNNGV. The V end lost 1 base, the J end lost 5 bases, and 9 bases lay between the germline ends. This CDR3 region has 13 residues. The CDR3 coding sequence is TGTGCCAGCAGCTTAGGCAGGGGCGACGAGCAGTACTTC. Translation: CASSLGRGDEQYF.

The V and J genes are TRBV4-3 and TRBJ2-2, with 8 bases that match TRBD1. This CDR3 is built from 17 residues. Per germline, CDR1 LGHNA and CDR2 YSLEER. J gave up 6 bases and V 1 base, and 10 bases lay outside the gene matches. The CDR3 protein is CASSQGSGQGGPGELFF. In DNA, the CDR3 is TGCGCCAGCAGCCAAGGATCCGGACAGGGCGGTCCCGGGGAGCTGTTTTTT.

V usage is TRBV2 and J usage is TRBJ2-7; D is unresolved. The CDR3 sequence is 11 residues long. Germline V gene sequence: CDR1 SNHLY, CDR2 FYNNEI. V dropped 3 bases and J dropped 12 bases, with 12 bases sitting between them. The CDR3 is CASSEARGPYF. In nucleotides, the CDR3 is TGTGCCAGCAGTGAGGCGAGAGGTCCGTACTTC.